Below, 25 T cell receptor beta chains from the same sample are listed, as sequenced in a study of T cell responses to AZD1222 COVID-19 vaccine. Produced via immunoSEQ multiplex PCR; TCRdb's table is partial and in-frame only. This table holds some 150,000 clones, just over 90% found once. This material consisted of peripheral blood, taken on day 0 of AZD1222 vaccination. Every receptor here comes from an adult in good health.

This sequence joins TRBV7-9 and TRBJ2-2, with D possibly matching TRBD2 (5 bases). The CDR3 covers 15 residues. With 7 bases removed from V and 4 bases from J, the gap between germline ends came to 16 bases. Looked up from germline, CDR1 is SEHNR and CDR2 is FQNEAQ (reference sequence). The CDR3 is CASTPTGSSTGELFF. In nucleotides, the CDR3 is TGTGCCAGCACCCCCACGGGGTCGAGCACCGGGGAGCTGTTTTTT.

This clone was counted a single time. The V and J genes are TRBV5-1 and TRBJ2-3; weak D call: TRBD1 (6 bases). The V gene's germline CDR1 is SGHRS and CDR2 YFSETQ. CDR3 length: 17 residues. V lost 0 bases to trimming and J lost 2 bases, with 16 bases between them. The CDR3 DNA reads TGCGCCAGCAGCTTGGCCCTCGGGACATCTTACACAGATACGCAGTATTTT. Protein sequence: CASSLALGTSYTDTQYF.

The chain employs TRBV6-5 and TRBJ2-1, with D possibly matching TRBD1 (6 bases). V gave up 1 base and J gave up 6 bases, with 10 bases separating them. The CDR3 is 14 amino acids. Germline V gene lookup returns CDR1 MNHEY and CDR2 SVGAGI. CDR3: CASSYLAGANEQFF. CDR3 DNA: TGTGCCAGCAGTTACTTGGCAGGGGCCAATGAGCAGTTCTTC.

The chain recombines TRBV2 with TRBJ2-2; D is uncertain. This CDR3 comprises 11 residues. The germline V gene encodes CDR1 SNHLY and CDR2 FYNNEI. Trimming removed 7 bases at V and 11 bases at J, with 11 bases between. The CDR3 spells CASTFGPELFF. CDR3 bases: TGTGCCAGCACCTTCGGGCCCGAGCTGTTTTTT.

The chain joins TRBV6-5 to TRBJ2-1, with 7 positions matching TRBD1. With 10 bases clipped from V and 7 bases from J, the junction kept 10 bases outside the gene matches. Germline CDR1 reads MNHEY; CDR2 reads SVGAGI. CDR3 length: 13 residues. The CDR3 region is CANQRQGRNEQFF. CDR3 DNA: TGTGCCAACCAACGACAGGGTAGAAATGAGCAGTTCTTC.

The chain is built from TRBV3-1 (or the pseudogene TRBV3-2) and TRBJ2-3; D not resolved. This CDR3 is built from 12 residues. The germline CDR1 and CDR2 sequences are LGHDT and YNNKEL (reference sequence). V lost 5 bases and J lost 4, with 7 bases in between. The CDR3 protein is CASSLTADTQYF. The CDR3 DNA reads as TGTGCCAGCAGCTTAACAGCAGATACGCAGTATTTT.

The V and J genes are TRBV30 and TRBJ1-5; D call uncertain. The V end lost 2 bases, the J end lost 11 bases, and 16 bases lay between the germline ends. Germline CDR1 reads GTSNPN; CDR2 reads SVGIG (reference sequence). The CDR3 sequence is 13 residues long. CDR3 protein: CAWSHAGLSAQHF. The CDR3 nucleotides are TGTGCCTGGAGTCATGCCGGTCTCAGTGCCCAGCATTTT. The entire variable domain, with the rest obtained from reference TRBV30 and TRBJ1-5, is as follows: SQTIHQWPATLVQPVGSPLSLECTVEGTSNPNLYWYRQAAGRGLQLLFYSVGIGQISSEVPQNLSASRPQDRQFILSSKKLLLSDSGFYLCAWSHAGLSAQHFGDGTRLSIL.

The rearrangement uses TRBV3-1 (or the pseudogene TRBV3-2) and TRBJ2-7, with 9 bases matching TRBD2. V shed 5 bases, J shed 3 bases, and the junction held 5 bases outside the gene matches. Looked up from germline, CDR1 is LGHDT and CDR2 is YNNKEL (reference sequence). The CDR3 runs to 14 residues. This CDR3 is CASSKWTSDYEQYF. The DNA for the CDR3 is TGTGCCAGCAGCAAATGGACTAGCGACTACGAGCAGTACTTC.

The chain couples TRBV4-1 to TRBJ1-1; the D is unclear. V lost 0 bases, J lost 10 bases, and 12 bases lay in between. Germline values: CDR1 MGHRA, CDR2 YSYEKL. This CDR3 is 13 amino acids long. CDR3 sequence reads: CASSQDTYSGAFF. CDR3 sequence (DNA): TGCGCCAGCAGCCAAGATACGTATTCAGGAGCTTTCTTT.

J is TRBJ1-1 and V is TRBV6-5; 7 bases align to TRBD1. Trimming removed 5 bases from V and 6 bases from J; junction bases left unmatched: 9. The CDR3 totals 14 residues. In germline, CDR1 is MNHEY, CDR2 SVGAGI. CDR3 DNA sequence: TGTGCCAGCAGTCACCTACAGGGGATCGCTGAAGCTTTCTTT. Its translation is CASSHLQGIAEAFF.

CDR3 region: CASSQGPAGPTYEQYF. CDR3 sequence (DNA): TGTGCCAGCAGCCAAGGTCCCGCAGGGCCTACCTACGAGCAGTACTTC. V gene TRBV14 combines with J gene TRBJ2-7; maybe TRBD1 (5 bases). V lost 1 base, J lost 2 bases, and 15 bases lay in between. CDR1 SGHDN and CDR2 FVKESK come from the germline V gene. The CDR3 is 16 amino acids.

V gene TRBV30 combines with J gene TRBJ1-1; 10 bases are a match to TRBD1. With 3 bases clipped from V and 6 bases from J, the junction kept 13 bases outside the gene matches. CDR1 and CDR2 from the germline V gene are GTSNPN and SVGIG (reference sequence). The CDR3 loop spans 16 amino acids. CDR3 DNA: TGTGCCTGGAGCCCCAATCCCCGGGACAGGGGAGCTGAAGCTTTCTTT. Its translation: CAWSPNPRDRGAEAFF. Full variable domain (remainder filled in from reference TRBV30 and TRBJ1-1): SQTIHQWPATLVQPVGSPLSLECTVEGTSNPNLYWYRQAAGRGLQLLFYSVGIGQISSEVPQNLSASRPQDRQFILSSKKLLLSDSGFYLCAWSPNPRDRGAEAFFGQGTRLTVV.

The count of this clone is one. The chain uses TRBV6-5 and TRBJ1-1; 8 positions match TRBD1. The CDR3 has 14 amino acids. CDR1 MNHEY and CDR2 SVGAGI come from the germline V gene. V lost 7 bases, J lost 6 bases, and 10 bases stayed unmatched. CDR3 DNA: TGTGCCAGCACCCGCGCAGGGGGCGCGTCTGAAGCTTTCTTT. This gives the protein CASTRAGGASEAFF.

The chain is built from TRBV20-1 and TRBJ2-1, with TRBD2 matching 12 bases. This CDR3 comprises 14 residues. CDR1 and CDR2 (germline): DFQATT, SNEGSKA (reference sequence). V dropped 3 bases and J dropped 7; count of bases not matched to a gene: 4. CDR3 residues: CSASEGLAGNEQFF. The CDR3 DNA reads TGCAGTGCTAGTGAGGGACTAGCGGGTAATGAGCAGTTCTTC.

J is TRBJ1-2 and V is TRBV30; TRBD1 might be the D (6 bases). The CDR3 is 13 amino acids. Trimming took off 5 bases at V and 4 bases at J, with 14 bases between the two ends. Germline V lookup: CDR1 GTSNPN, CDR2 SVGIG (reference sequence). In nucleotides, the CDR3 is TGTGCCTGGCTATCGGGGGGCGGCTATGGCTACACCTTC. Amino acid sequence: CAWLSGGGYGYTF.

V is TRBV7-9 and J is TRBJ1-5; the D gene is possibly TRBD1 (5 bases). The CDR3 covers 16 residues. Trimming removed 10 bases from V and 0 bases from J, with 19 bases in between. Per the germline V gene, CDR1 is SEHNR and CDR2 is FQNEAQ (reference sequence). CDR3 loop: CAKLDRGVFSNQPQHF. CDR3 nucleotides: TGTGCCAAATTAGACAGAGGGGTTTTTAGCAATCAGCCCCAGCATTTT.

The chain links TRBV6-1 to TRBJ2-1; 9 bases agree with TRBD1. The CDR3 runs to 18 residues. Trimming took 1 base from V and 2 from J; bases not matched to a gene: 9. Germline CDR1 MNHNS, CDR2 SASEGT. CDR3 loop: CASSEGPQGQGAYNEQFF. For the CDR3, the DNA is TGTGCCAGCAGTGAAGGTCCGCAGGGACAGGGTGCCTACAATGAGCAGTTCTTC.

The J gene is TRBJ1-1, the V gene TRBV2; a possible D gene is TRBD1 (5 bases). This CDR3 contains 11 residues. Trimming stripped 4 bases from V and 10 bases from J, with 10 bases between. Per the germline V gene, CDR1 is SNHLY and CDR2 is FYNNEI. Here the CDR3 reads CASSGPGLAFF. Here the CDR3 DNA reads TGTGCCAGCAGTGGTCCAGGGTTAGCTTTCTTT. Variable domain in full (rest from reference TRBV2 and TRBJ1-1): EPEVTQTPSHQVTQMGQEVILRCVPISNHLYFYWYRQILGQKVEFLVSFYNNEISEKSEIFDDQFSVERPDGSNFTLKIRSTKLEDSAMYFCASSGPGLAFFGQGTRLTVV.

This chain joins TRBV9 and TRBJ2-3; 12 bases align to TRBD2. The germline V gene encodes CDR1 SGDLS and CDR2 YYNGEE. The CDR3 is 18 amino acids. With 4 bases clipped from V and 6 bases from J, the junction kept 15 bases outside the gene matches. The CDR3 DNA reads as TGTGCCAGCAGCCCAGGGGTGACTAGCGGGAGAGGTTGGGATACGCAGTATTTT. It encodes CASSPGVTSGRGWDTQYF.

For the CDR3, the DNA is TGCGCCAGCAGCGCCACGGACAGGGGAGAGACCCAGTACTTC. This codes for CASSATDRGETQYF. The V call is TRBV5-1, the J call TRBJ2-5, with TRBD1 matching 9 bases. The CDR3 spans 14 residues. Germline CDR1 is SGHRS and CDR2 is YFSETQ. V was pared by 4 bases and J by 4 bases, with 5 bases of the junction left unmatched.

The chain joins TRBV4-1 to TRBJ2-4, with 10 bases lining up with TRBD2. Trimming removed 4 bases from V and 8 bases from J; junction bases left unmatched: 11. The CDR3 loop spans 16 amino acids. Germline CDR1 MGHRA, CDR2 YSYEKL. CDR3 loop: CASSPGGASGRDIQYF. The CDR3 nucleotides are TGCGCCAGCAGCCCTGGGGGGGCTAGCGGGAGAGACATTCAGTACTTC.

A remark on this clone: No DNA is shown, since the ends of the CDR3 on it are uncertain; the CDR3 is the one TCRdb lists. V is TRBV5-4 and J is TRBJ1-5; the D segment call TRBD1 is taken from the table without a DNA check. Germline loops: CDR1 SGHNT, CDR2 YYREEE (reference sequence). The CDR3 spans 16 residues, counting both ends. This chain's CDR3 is CASSFGPGQGNQPQHF.

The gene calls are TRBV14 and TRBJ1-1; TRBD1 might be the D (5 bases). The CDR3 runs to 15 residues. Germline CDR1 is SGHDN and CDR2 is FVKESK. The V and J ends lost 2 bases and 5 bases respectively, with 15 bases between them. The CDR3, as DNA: TGTGCCAGCAGCCAACGGGACGGTTGGAATACTGAAGCTTTCTTT. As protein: CASSQRDGWNTEAFF.

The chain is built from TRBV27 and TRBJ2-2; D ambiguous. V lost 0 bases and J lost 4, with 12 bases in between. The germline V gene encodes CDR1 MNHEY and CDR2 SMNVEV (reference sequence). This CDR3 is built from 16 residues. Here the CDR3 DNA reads TGTGCCAGCAGTTTATCGCTCAATTCCTTCACCGGGGAGCTGTTTTTT. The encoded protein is CASSLSLNSFTGELFF.

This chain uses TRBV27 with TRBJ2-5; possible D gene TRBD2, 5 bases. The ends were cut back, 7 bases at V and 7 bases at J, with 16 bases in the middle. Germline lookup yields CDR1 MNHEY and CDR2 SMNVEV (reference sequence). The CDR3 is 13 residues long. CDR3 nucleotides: TGTGCCAGCACCCTTACGGCGGGTGGGACCCAGTACTTC. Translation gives CASTLTAGGTQYF.